This T cell receptor (beta chain) was identified during a study of blood T cell repertoires in COVID-19. For the study at large: Both acute and convalescent COVID-19 samples were obtained from the United States, Italy and Spain. T cells, B-cell-depleted T cells, or PBMCs supplied cDNA or gDNA.

In the original processing: Nucleated cell number was recorded as an estimate derived from reference gene primer amplification. Method: immunoSEQ multiplex PCR; TCRdb's copy keeps in-frame clones and lacks some. Clonal size and the V and J genes are those of that table, whereas D and trimming came from the DNA. Of 130,000 or so clones in the sample, approximately 84% were seen once. The ends were cut back, 5 bases at V and 2 bases at J, with 12 bases in the middle. This CDR3 is 14 amino acids long. Germline values: CDR1 MNHEY, CDR2 SMNVEV (reference sequence). This TCR came from a woman of 80 years or more with acute or convalescent COVID-19. This chain links TRBV27 with TRBJ1-2; possible D gene TRBD1, 5 bases. Sequenced input: peripheral blood. The CDR3: CASSPQTENYGYTF. CDR3 DNA sequence: TGTGCCAGCAGTCCTCAGACAGAAAACTATGGCTACACCTTC.